One sample yielded the 17 T cell receptor beta chains listed below, sequenced in a study of cytomegalovirus exposure and HLA in healthy donors. PCR primers comprised 60 Vbeta and 13 Jbeta primers. Sequencing was performed with immunoSEQ multiplex PCR; in TCRdb, only in-frame clones are kept and a portion is missing. The repertoire holds roughly 230,000 clones, with around 84% as singletons. The specimen was PBMCs. The source of these receptors is a girl aged 2 to 9 in good health and CMV-seronegative.

The CDR3, as DNA: TGTGCCAGCAGCTTAGTCAGGGCCGAGCAGTACTTC. Its protein is CASSLVRAEQYF. The chain has TRBV7-2 and TRBJ2-7, with TRBD1 as a possible D gene (5 bases). Between the trimmed V and J ends, which lost 1 base and 6 bases, there was a span of 7 bases. Germline V gives CDR1 SGHTA, CDR2 FQGNSA. CDR3 length equals 12 residues.

This clone was seen just once. CDR3 loop: CASSGRGNEQFF. The CDR3 DNA sequence: TGCGCCAGCAGTGGCCGGGGCAATGAGCAGTTCTTC. V usage is TRBV10-1 and J usage is TRBJ2-1; weak D call: TRBD2 (5 bases). The CDR3 runs to 12 residues. The V gene's germline CDR1 is WNHNN and CDR2 SYGVQD (reference sequence). V was cut by 4 bases and J by 6 bases, with 7 bases left in between.

The rearrangement joins TRBV7-6 to TRBJ1-5, with TRBD1 matching 7 bases. The CDR3 is made up of 14 amino acids. The V and J ends lost 2 bases and 4 bases, in that order; junction bases with no gene match: 2. The germline V gene encodes CDR1 SGHVS and CDR2 FNYEAQ. The CDR3 region has the DNA TGTGCCAGCAGCTTAATACAGGGGAATCAGCCCCAGCATTTT. The encoded protein is CASSLIQGNQPQHF.

The J gene is TRBJ2-7, the V gene TRBV5-1; 10 positions match TRBD2. The germline V gene encodes CDR1 SGHRS and CDR2 YFSETQ. Trimming removed 2 bases from V and 3 bases from J; junction bases left unmatched: 5. The CDR3 consists of 15 residues. CDR3 DNA: TGCGCCAGCAGCTTCGGCGGGACTAGCGACTACGAGCAGTACTTC. Its protein product is CASSFGGTSDYEQYF. Combining the CDR3 with reference TRBV5-1 and TRBJ2-7 gives the whole variable domain KAGVTQTPRYLIKTRGQQVTLSCSPISGHRSVSWYQQTPGQGLQFLFEYFSETQRNKGNFPGRFSGRQFSNSRSEMNVSTLELGDSALYLCASSFGGTSDYEQYFGPGTRLTVT.

This clone occurred once. The V gene is TRBV6-5, the J gene TRBJ2-7; tentative D call: TRBD2 (6 bases). Germline assignment: CDR1 MNHEY and CDR2 SVGAGI. V lost 10 bases and J 2 bases, leaving 18 bases between the germline ends. The CDR3 contains 14 residues. The CDR3, as DNA: TGTGCCACCTCCCGACTAGTTCGGCCCTACGAGCAGTACTTC. Encoded protein: CATSRLVRPYEQYF.

The rearrangement joins TRBV11-2 to TRBJ2-7; 12 bases are shared with TRBD2. The V and J ends lost 5 bases and 4 bases, in that order; junction bases with no gene match: 3. CDR3 size: 14 residues. Germline V gene sequence: CDR1 SGHAT, CDR2 FQNNGV. CDR3 bases: TGTGCCAGCAGCAGGACTAGCGGGGAGTACGAGCAGTACTTC. Protein: CASSRTSGEYEQYF.

The DNA of the CDR3 is TGTGCCAGCTCAAGCTATACGGGATTGCAGTACTTC. Translation gives CASSSYTGLQYF. This chain joins TRBV18 and TRBJ2-7; the D gene is possibly TRBD2 (5 bases). The CDR3 has 12 amino acids. V shed 5 bases and J shed 9 bases, with 14 bases lying between them. In germline, CDR1 is KGHSH, CDR2 LQKENI.

This sequence joins TRBV7-3 and TRBJ1-3; 11 positions match TRBD1. Germline V gives CDR1 SGHTA, CDR2 FQGTGA. The CDR3 is 15 residues long. Trimming cost V 6 bases and J 1 base; bases outside gene matches: 2. The CDR3: CASSRDRGSGNTIYF. The DNA of the CDR3 is TGTGCCAGCAGTCGGGACAGGGGGTCTGGAAACACCATATATTTT.

The gene calls are TRBV11-2 and TRBJ2-3; 8 bases agree with TRBD2. The junction had 12 bases not matched to a gene; V was cut back by 6 bases and J by 4 bases. The CDR3 has 16 residues. Germline loops: CDR1 SGHAT, CDR2 FQNNGV. CDR3 loop: CASSLGLGPLADTQYF. CDR3 coding DNA: TGTGCCAGCAGTCTGGGACTAGGCCCCTTGGCAGATACGCAGTATTTT.

This sequence joins TRBV13 and TRBJ2-1, with D possibly matching TRBD1 (6 bases). The CDR3 has 14 residues. V was clipped by 2 bases and J by 3 bases, with 8 bases between them. The germline V gene encodes CDR1 PRHDT and CDR2 FYEKMQ (reference sequence). The CDR3 DNA follows: TGTGCCAGCAGCTTAACAGGGCTCTACAATGAGCAGTTCTTC. Translating gives CASSLTGLYNEQFF.

The CDR3 protein is CASSIDRGHFNYGYTF. For the CDR3, the DNA is TGTGCCAGTAGTATAGATAGGGGTCACTTCAACTATGGCTACACCTTC. The gene calls are TRBV19 and TRBJ1-2, with D possibly TRBD1 on 5 matching bases. Between the trimmed V and J ends, which lost 0 bases and 2 bases, there was a span of 13 bases. CDR1 and CDR2 from the germline V gene are LNHDA and SQIVND (reference sequence). This CDR3 is 16 amino acids long.

A few counts support this clone. The chain is built from TRBV4-1 and TRBJ1-4; D not certain. CDR3 length: 18 residues. The germline gives CDR1 MGHRA, CDR2 YSYEKL. V lost 4 bases to trimming and J lost 8 bases, with 26 bases between them. The CDR3 coding sequence is TGCGCCAGCAGCCTGAGTAGGTCTTCAGTTGGAGGAGTCGAAAAACTGTTTTTT. Translating gives CASSLSRSSVGGVEKLFF.

This clone is a singleton in its sample. The chain is built from TRBV9 and TRBJ2-2; D may be TRBD1 (5 bases). Trimming took 3 bases from V and 1 from J, leaving 10 bases between them. Germline V gives CDR1 SGDLS, CDR2 YYNGEE. This CDR3 comprises 15 residues. As DNA, the CDR3 is TGTGCCAGCAGCGCGGTGGGGCGGAACACCGGGGAGCTGTTTTTT. It is translated as CASSAVGRNTGELFF.

The gene calls are TRBV19 and TRBJ2-2, with 15 nucleotides matching TRBD2. CDR3 size: 17 residues. V was pared by 5 bases and J by 5 bases, with 6 bases of the junction left unmatched. Germline loops: CDR1 LNHDA, CDR2 SQIVND (reference sequence). CDR3: CASSPKGTSGRTGELFF. CDR3 bases: TGTGCCAGTAGTCCCAAGGGGACTAGCGGGAGGACCGGGGAGCTGTTTTTT.

V gene TRBV5-5 combines with J gene TRBJ1-1; maybe TRBD1 (5 bases). V was pared by 0 bases and J by 1 base, with 16 bases between. The CDR3 covers 17 residues. Per germline, CDR1 SGHKS and CDR2 YYEKEE (reference sequence). In nucleotides, the CDR3 is TGTGCCAGCAGCTTGGCCCTATTGGCAGGGAAGAACACTGAAGCTTTCTTT. Protein: CASSLALLAGKNTEAFF.

J is TRBJ1-3 and V is TRBV18; D is perhaps TRBD1 (5 bases). Germline V gene sequence: CDR1 KGHSH, CDR2 LQKENI. The length of the CDR3 is 14 residues. Trimming shortened V by 2 bases and J by 4 bases, and 9 bases separated the two germline ends. The CDR3 region has the DNA TGTGCCAGCTCACCAGGACAAGCCGGAAACACCATATATTTT. Amino acids: CASSPGQAGNTIYF.

The chain recombines TRBV11-2 with TRBJ1-4; D gene unclear. The length of the CDR3 is 14 residues. Looked up from germline, CDR1 is SGHAT and CDR2 is FQNNGV. The V end was cut by 0 bases, the J end by 7 bases, with 9 bases between. CDR3 in DNA: TGTGCCAGCAGCTTAGACCTGGTCAGTGAAAAACTGTTTTTT. Protein: CASSLDLVSEKLFF.